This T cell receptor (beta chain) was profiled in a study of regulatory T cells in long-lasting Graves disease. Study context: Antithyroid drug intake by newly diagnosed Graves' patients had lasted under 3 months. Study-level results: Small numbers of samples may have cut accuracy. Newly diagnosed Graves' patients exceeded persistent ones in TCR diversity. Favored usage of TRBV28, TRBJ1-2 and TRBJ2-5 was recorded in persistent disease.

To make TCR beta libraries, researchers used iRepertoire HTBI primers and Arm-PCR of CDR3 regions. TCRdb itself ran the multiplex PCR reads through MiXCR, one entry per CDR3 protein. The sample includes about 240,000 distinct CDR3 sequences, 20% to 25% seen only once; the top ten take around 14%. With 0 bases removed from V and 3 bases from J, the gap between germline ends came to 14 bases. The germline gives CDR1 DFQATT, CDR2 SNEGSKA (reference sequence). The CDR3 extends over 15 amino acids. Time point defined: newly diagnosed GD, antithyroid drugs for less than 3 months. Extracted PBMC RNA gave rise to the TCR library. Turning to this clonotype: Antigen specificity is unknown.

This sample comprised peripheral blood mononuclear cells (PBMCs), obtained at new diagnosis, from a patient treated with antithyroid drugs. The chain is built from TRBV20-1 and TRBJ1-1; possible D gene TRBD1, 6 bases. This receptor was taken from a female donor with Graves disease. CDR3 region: CSARDGGAHYTEAFF. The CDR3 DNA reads TGCAGTGCTAGAGATGGGGGGGCGCATTACACTGAAGCTTTCTTT.